The TCR beta chain described here comes from a study of cytomegalovirus exposure and HLA in healthy donors. Both 60 Vbeta primers and 13 Jbeta primers went into the PCR. Measured with immunoSEQ multiplex PCR; TCRdb has only the in-frame clones, and not every one. Of around 28,000 clones detected, around nine tenths appear once; the ten largest clones hold around 3%. Trimming left V 6 bases short and J 8 bases short, with 14 bases between. The germline CDR1 and CDR2 sequences are MNHNS and SASEGT. The CDR3 is made up of 14 amino acids. V gene TRBV6-1 combines with J gene TRBJ1-6; possible D gene TRBD1, 5 bases. Specimen: PBMCs. This clonotype was obtained from a boy between 10 and 17 years old in good health and CMV-seronegative. CDR3 bases: TGTGCCAGCAGGGCGGGACCCGGGGATTCACCCCTCCACTTT. Amino acids: CASRAGPGDSPLHF.